The clone carrying this T cell receptor (beta chain) was counted at least ten times. Its target is unknown. CDR1 and CDR2 from the germline V gene are SGHRS and YFSETQ. With 1 base removed from V and 5 bases from J, the gap between germline ends came to 16 bases. CDR3 length equals 16 residues. The sample comes from a study of T cells after yellow fever vaccination. Regarding the study as a whole: The secondary response was weaker, and its peak arrived faster, on day 5 versus 15.

5'RACE template switching added a universal primer site and UMIs to TCR cDNA. MiXCR, applied by TCRdb to the 5' RACE reads, yields one record per CDR3 protein. Of hundreds of thousands of distinct CDR3 sequences listed, roughly 12% are singletons. The V and J genes are TRBV5-1 and TRBJ2-1; the D call may be TRBD1 or TRBD2 (5 bases each). Sample: PBMCs, taken on the day of the yellow fever booster vaccination. The TCR sequence derives from a man aged 25 to 40 who received the YFV17D yellow fever vaccine. The CDR3 is CASSLKGTTRNNEQFF. In nucleotides, the CDR3 is TGCGCCAGCAGCTTGAAGGGGACGACGCGGAACAATGAGCAGTTCTTC.